The rows below give T cell receptor beta chains drawn from one sample of a study of graft-versus-host responses after intestinal transplantation. Clones were read by immunoSEQ multiplex PCR, and TCRdb kept only the in-frame ones, dropping some. The sample includes approximately 12,000 clones, about 80% of them seen just once. Material: ileum tissue, obtained 23 days after intestinal transplant. These receptor sequences come from a human patient who received an intestinal transplant, so some T cells may come from the graft donor. CDR3s include the opening cysteine and the closing phenylalanine or tryptophan. D genes are given only for firm matches. Clone size, where shown, is once, few, many, or a class for clones that have expanded.

>TRBV29-1|.|TRBJ1-2|TRBD1
TGCAGCGTTGATCAGACAGGGGGGAGGTCGTGGTACTATGGCTACACCTTC
CSVDQTGGRSWYYGYTF
>TRBV12-5|once|TRBJ1-3|.
TGTGCTAGTGGTTTGGTAGGCGGAAACACCATATATTTT
CASGLVGGNTIYF
>TRBV7-2|.|TRBJ2-7|.
TGTGCCAGCAGCTTGAGGTCGGAGCAGTACTTC
CASSLRSEQYF
>TRBV28|few|TRBJ2-7|.
TGTGCCAGCAGTTTACCCGGGACGGTAACCTACGAGCAGTACTTC
CASSLPGTVTYEQYF
>TRBV5-1|.|TRBJ1-5|.
TGCGCCAGCAGCTTGGAAGGCAGCAATCAGCCCCAGCATTTT
CASSLEGSNQPQHF
>TRBV6-1|.|TRBJ1-1|.
TGTGCCAGCAGCGGGGGAAGGACTCGGGGAAGAGCTTTCTTT
CASSGGRTRGRAFF
>TRBV15|.|TRBJ1-1|.
TGTGCCACCAGTCCCTTGGGTTATACTGAAGCTTTCTTT
CATSPLGYTEAFF
>TRBV27|.|TRBJ2-1|TRBD2
TGTGCCAGCAGTTTCATAGCGGGAGAGGGGTTTTACAATGAGCAGTTCTTC
CASSFIAGEGFYNEQFF
>TRBV4-2|once|TRBJ2-2|TRBD2
TGTGCCAGCAGCCCCGAACAGGGACGACTAGCGGGAGACACCGGGGAGCTGTTTTTT
CASSPEQGRLAGDTGELFF
>TRBV18|.|TRBJ1-5|.
TGTGCCAGCTCACCACCACCAGGAAACCAGCCCCAGCATTTT
CASSPPPGNQPQHF
>TRBV19|.|TRBJ2-3|.
TGTGCCAGTAGAGGGCGGCGGTGGGGCACAGATACGCAGTATTTT
CASRGRRWGTDTQYF
>TRBV5-6|.|TRBJ2-3|TRBD2
TGTGCCAGCAGGGATAATATACTAGCGTGGGATACGCAGTATTTT
CASRDNILAWDTQYF
>TRBV7-9|.|TRBJ2-7|TRBD2
TGTGCCAGCAGCTTAGGGGGAGGGCTTGGCGAGCAGTACTTC
CASSLGGGLGEQYF
>TRBV2|.|TRBJ2-5|TRBD2
TGTGCCAGCAGTGAGCGGGGGACTCCTCGGGGGACCCAGTACTTC
CASSERGTPRGTQYF
>TRBV5-6|.|TRBJ2-7|TRBD1
TGTGCCAGCAGCCCCGGGGGGACAGGGTCCTACGAGCAGTACTTC
CASSPGGTGSYEQYF
>TRBV4-3|.|TRBJ2-3|TRBD2
TGCGCCAGCAGCCAGTTGACTAGCGGAGATACGCAGTATTTT
CASSQLTSGDTQYF
>TRBV9|.|TRBJ2-5|TRBD2
TGTGCCAGCAGCCCTCCCTTTGGGGGCGGGGGGGAGCAGTACTTC
CASSPPFGGGGEQYF
>TRBV29-1|.|TRBJ1-1|TRBD1
TGCAGCGTGGACAGGGGGAACACTGAAGCTTTCTTT
CSVDRGNTEAFF
>TRBV4-1|once|TRBJ2-7|.
TGCGCCAGCAGCCAAGATACGGGCGGATACGAGCAGTACTTC
CASSQDTGGYEQYF
>TRBV28|.|TRBJ2-7|.
TGTGCCAGCAGTACCCGGGACGGAGCACGGAACGAGCAGTACTTC
CASSTRDGARNEQYF
>TRBV7-9|once|TRBJ2-3|.
TGTGCCAGCAGCTTGTACAGCTTGACGCAGTATTTT
CASSLYSLTQYF
>TRBV25-1|.|TRBJ2-5|TRBD2
TGTGCCAGCAGTGCAACCACTAGCGGGGGTGGGGAGACCCAGTACTTC
CASSATTSGGGETQYF
>TRBV7-9|.|TRBJ2-7|.
TGTGCCAGCAGGGGTTTGTGGTCGGGCGGCCCCTCCTACGAGCAGTACTTC
CASRGLWSGGPSYEQYF
>TRBV11-2|once|TRBJ2-7|.
TGTGCCAGCAGAGGGGAGGGGGCAAGGGACGAGCAGTACTTC
CASRGEGARDEQYF
>TRBV9|.|TRBJ1-3|TRBD1
TGTGCCAGCAGCGACCCAGGGGGCTCTGGAAACACCATATATTTT
CASSDPGGSGNTIYF
>TRBV29-1|.|TRBJ2-7|TRBD1
TGCAGCGTTGAACGGCTACAGGGGAACTACGAGCAGTACTTC
CSVERLQGNYEQYF
>TRBV6-5|.|TRBJ1-3|.
TGTGCCAGCAGTTACTCGACAGGAGTCTCTGGAAACACCATATATTTT
CASSYSTGVSGNTIYF
>TRBV9|.|TRBJ2-3|.
TGTGCCAGCAGCGTCGAAGTCCCAGATACGCAGTATTTT
CASSVEVPDTQYF
>TRBV18|.|TRBJ1-2|TRBD1
TGTGCCAGCTCGTCACAGGGGTCCCGCTATGGCTACACCTTC
CASSSQGSRYGYTF
>TRBV4-1|.|TRBJ2-2|TRBD1
TGCGCCAGCAGCCACCCACAGGGGGCCTCGAACACCGGGGAGCTGTTTTTT
CASSHPQGASNTGELFF
>TRBV29-1|.|TRBJ2-7|.
TGCAGCGTAAACCCGGACGGACTCCCCTACGAGCAGTACTTC
CSVNPDGLPYEQYF
>TRBV10-3|.|TRBJ2-7|.
TGTGCCATCAGTGAGTCGGGCAGCTCCTACGAGCAGTACTTC
CAISESGSSYEQYF
>TRBV6-5|.|TRBJ1-4|.
TGTGCCAGCAGTGAAATCTCCCTGGGTGAAAAACTGTTTTTT
CASSEISLGEKLFF
>TRBV13|.|TRBJ2-7|TRBD1
TGTGCCAGCAGCCGGTGGGACAGAACGACCTACGAGCAGTACTTC
CASSRWDRTTYEQYF
>TRBV25-1|.|TRBJ2-1|.
TGTGCCAGCAGTGAATCTGGACCCCACGTATACAATGAGCAGTTCTTC
CASSESGPHVYNEQFF
>TRBV5-6|.|TRBJ1-1|.
TGTGCCAGCTCCCTAGGATCTTCGGAAGCTTTCTTT
CASSLGSSEAFF
>TRBV6-6|.|TRBJ2-3|.
TGTGCCAGCAGTTATCCCCCGACGGATACGCAGTATTTT
CASSYPPTDTQYF
>TRBV25-1|.|TRBJ2-5|.
TGTGCCAGCAGTGCATCCAGGGTGGCCCAAGAGACCCAGTACTTC
CASSASRVAQETQYF
>TRBV11-1|few|TRBJ2-3|.
TGTGCCAGCAGCTTAAGGAGGGGGGGGGCAGATACGCAGTATTTT
CASSLRRGGADTQYF
>TRBV7-2|.|TRBJ2-3|TRBD1
TGTGCCAGCAGCTTATTAACGCCAGGGGGATTGGATACGCAGTATTTT
CASSLLTPGGLDTQYF
>TRBV7-2|.|TRBJ2-7|TRBD2
TGTGCCAGCAGTTCGGGGGGGCGGGATGTGTACTACGAGCAGTACTTC
CASSSGGRDVYYEQYF
>TRBV7-2|.|TRBJ1-6|.
TGTGCCAGCAGCTTAGTAGGGACACAGACAACGGGTAATTCACCCCTCCACTTT
CASSLVGTQTTGNSPLHF
>TRBV27|.|TRBJ2-3|TRBD1
TGTGCCAGCCGGGACAGACGACCAGATACGCAGTATTTT
CASRDRRPDTQYF